Here is one T cell receptor (beta chain) with its context. No antigen is known for it. The data originate from a study of blood T cells in healthy people across ages. Across the study: Roughly one uniquely barcoded beta molecule per two T cells was captured.

Study-wide findings and caveats: Comparison with aged donors showed that long-lived donors had more naive CD4+ cells and higher diversity. While age rose, TCR beta diversity per million T cells dropped in a roughly linear way.

Trimming took 2 bases from V and 7 from J, leaving 14 bases between them. Germline V lookup: CDR1 MNHEY, CDR2 SVGEGT. CDR3 size: 14 residues. Primed by a sample-barcoded 5' primer and a J-beta primer mix, a second PCR proceeded for about 6 to 12 cycles. TCRdb independently ran MiXCR on the 5' RACE reads; one entry per CDR3 protein. Among hundreds of thousands of distinct CDR3 sequences listed, about 42% were seen once. The sequence was collected from a man between 60 and 70 years old in good health. The sequencing sample was made of blood. The rearrangement joins TRBV6-2 or TRBV6-3 to TRBJ1-1, with a possible D match to TRBD1 (5 bases). DNA for the CDR3: TGTGCCAGCAGTTACCGGGACGGCCTTAGTGAAGCTTTCTTT. Protein sequence: CASSYRDGLSEAFF.